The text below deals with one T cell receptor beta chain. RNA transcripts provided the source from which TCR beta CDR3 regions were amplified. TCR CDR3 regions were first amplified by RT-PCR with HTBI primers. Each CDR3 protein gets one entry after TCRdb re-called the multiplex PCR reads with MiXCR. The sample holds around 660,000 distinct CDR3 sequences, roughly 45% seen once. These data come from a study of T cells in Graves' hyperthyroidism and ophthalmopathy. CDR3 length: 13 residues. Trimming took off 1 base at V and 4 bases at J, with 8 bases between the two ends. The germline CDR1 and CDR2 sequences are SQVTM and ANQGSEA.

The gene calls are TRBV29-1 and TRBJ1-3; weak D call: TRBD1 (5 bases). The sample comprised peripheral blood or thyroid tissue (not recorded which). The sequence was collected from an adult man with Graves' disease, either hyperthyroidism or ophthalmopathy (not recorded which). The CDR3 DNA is TGCAGCGTTGAAGGGGCAGGGGGAAACACCATATATTTT. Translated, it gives CSVEGAGGNTIYF.